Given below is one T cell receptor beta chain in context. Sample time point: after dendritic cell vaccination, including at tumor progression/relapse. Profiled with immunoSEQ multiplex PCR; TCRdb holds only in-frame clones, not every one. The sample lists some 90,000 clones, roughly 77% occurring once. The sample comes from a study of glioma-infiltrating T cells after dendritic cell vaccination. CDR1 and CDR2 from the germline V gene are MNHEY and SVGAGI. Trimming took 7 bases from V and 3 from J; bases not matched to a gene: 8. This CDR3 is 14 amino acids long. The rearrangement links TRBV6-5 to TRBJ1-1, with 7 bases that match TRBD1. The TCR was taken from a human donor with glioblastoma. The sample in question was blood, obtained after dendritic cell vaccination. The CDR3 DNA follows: TGTGCCAGCAATAAGGACAGGCAGTACACTGAAGCTTTCTTT. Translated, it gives CASNKDRQYTEAFF.